This is a list of T cell receptor beta chains from one sample in a study of cytomegalovirus exposure and HLA in healthy donors. TCRdb keeps only in-frame clones here, not all; method: immunoSEQ multiplex PCR. The sample lists approximately 46,000 clones; around 91% were seen once. Sequencing input: PBMCs. All receptors derive from a man in his late teens or twenties in good health and CMV-seronegative. CDR3s include the opening cysteine and the closing phenylalanine or tryptophan. The D gene is left open where the match is weak. Clone size, where shown, is once, few, many, or a class for clones that have expanded.

>TRBJ2-2|TRBV6-5|TRBD2|-
TGTGCCAGCAGTACCGGGACTAGTATTACCGGGGAGCTGTTTTTT
CASSTGTSITGELFF
>TRBJ1-5|TRBV2|-|-
TGTGCCAGCCTCCCGGAGGTCATGAGCAATCAGCCCCAGCATTTT
CASLPEVMSNQPQHF
>TRBJ2-3|TRBV11-2|-|few
TGTGCCAGCAGCCCACATTCCGCAGTTAGCACAGATACGCAGTATTTT
CASSPHSAVSTDTQYF
>TRBJ1-2|TRBV6-6|-|-
TGTGCCAGCAGTCAGCGGCAGAACTATGGCTACACCTTC
CASSQRQNYGYTF
>TRBJ2-7|TRBV2|TRBD2|-
TGTGCCAGCAGAAGTGGGACTAGCGGGATCTCCTACGAGCAGTACTTC
CASRSGTSGISYEQYF
>TRBJ2-1|TRBV5-1|-|-
TGCGCCAGCAGCTTTTCACTACTCACGCGGGAGCAGTTCTTC
CASSFSLLTREQFF
>TRBJ2-7|TRBV10-3|TRBD1|-
TGTGCCATCAGTGCTATCCGGGACAGGGGAGACGAGCAGTACTTC
CAISAIRDRGDEQYF
>TRBJ2-5|TRBV6-6|-|once
TGTGCCAGCAGTTTTGACAGGGAGGTGGTGGAGACCCAGTACTTC
CASSFDREVVETQYF
>TRBJ2-3|TRBV6-4|-|-
TGTGCCAGCAGTGACTCTCCAGGCGATACGCAGTATTTT
CASSDSPGDTQYF
>TRBJ2-1|TRBV18|TRBD1|once
TGTGCCAGCTCACAGACAGGGAGCATCGGTGAGCAGTTCTTC
CASSQTGSIGEQFF
>TRBJ2-3|TRBV19|-|-
TGTGCCAGTAGTATTAGGCGGGCCGACACAGATACGCAGTATTTT
CASSIRRADTDTQYF
>TRBJ1-3|TRBV9|-|-
TGTGCCAGCAGCGTAGCCGAGGTTTTCTTGTCGAGCACCATATATTTT
CASSVAEVFLSSTIYF
>TRBJ2-1|TRBV19|-|-
TGTGCCAGTAGTATGGTTCTCGGTCCGGATGAGCAGTTCTTC
CASSMVLGPDEQFF
>TRBJ1-1|TRBV7-2|TRBD1|-
TGTGCCAGCAGCACAATACAGGGGGCTCGGCGCACTGAAGCTTTCTTT
CASSTIQGARRTEAFF
>TRBJ2-1|TRBV7-3|-|-
TGTGCCAGCAGCGCCATCCACACAGGGAGACTTACATACAATGAGCAGTTCTTC
CASSAIHTGRLTYNEQFF
>TRBJ2-7|TRBV5-4|-|-
TGTGCCAGCAGCTTGGCTAGCTCCTACGAGCAGTACTTC
CASSLASSYEQYF
>TRBJ2-5|TRBV25-1|-|once
TGTGCCAGCAGTGACCGACAGTTGGGGGCGGCGGAGACCCAGTACTTC
CASSDRQLGAAETQYF
>TRBJ2-1|TRBV9|TRBD2|-
TGTGCCAGCAGCGTACTAGCGGGAGGTGAGCAGTTCTTC
CASSVLAGGEQFF
>TRBJ2-3|TRBV7-9|TRBD2|-
TGTGCCAGCAGCCGTGGTAGCGGGAGCACAGATACGCAGTATTTT
CASSRGSGSTDTQYF
>TRBJ2-7|TRBV11-3|TRBD2|-
TGTGCCAGCAGTTGGGGCCTACTAGCGGACCTGGCCTACGAGCAGTACTTC
CASSWGLLADLAYEQYF
>TRBJ2-1|TRBV5-6|-|-
TGTGCCAGCAGCTTGGGGCTTTACAATGAGCAGTTCTTC
CASSLGLYNEQFF
>TRBJ2-7|TRBV11-2|TRBD1|-
TGTGCCAGCAGCGACAGGGGTGCGCACGAGCAGTACTTC
CASSDRGAHEQYF
>TRBJ1-5|TRBV12-5|-|-
TGTGCTAGTGGTCCGGTCAATCAGCCCCAGCATTTT
CASGPVNQPQHF
>TRBJ2-1|TRBV10-3|TRBD2|-
TGTGCCATCAGTGATGTTAGCGGGAGTCACAATGAGCAGTTCTTC
CAISDVSGSHNEQFF
>TRBJ2-3|TRBV10-3|TRBD2|-
TGTGCCATCAGTGATCTAGCGGGAGGTCTTCGGGATACGCAGTATTTT
CAISDLAGGLRDTQYF
>TRBJ2-5|TRBV11-3|-|-
TGTGCCAGCAGCTCTAGGGGCCAGGAGACCCAGTACTTC
CASSSRGQETQYF
>TRBJ2-7|TRBV5-1|-|-
TGCGCCAGCAGTTTTAGCTGGAGCTCCTACGAGCAGTACTTC
CASSFSWSSYEQYF